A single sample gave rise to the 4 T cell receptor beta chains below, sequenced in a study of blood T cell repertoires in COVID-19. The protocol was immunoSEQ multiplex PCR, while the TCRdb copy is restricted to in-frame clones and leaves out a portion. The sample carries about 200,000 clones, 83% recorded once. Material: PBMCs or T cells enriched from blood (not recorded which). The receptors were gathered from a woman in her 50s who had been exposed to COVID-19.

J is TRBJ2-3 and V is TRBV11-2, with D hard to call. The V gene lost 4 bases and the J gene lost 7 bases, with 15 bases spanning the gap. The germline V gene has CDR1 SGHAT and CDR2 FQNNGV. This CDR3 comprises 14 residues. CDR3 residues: CASSSPKAGNTQYF. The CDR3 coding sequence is TGTGCCAGCAGCTCTCCAAAAGCAGGAAATACGCAGTATTTT.

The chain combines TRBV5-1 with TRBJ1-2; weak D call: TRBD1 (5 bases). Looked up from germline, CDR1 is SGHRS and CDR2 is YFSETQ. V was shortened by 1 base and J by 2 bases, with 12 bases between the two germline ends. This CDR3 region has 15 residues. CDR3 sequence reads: CASSLSGTANYGYTF. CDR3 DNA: TGCGCCAGCAGCTTGTCAGGGACTGCAAACTATGGCTACACCTTC. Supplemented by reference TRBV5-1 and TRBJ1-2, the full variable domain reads KAGVTQTPRYLIKTRGQQVTLSCSPISGHRSVSWYQQTPGQGLQFLFEYFSETQRNKGNFPGRFSGRQFSNSRSEMNVSTLELGDSALYLCASSLSGTANYGYTFGSGTRLTVV.

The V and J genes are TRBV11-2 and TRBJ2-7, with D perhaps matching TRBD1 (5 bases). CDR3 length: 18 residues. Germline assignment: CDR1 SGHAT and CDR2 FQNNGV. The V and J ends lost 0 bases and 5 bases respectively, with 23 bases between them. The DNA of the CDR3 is TGTGCCAGCAGCTTAGAAATCCTACAGGAATCGCGTTGGAACGAGCAGTACTTC. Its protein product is CASSLEILQESRWNEQYF.

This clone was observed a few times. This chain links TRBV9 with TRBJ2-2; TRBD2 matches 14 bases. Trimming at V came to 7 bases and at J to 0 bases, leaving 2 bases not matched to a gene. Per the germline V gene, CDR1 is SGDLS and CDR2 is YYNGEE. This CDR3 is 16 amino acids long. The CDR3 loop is CASSGLAGANTGELFF. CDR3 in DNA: TGTGCCAGCTCGGGACTAGCGGGGGCGAACACCGGGGAGCTGTTTTTT.